These 8 T cell receptor beta chains were sequenced from one sample in a study of CD8+ T cells in alopecia areata. RNA was extracted and reverse transcribed into cDNA as the sequencing template. Only in-frame clones appear in the TCRdb table, and some are missing; sequencing was by immunoSEQ multiplex PCR. The table records under 250,000 clones, about 56% of them present only once. The sequenced sample was CD8+ T cells sorted from blood. The receptors were gathered from a human donor in good health.

The chain combines TRBV29-1 with TRBJ1-2; D unresolved. V lost 3 bases to trimming and J lost 7 bases, with 9 bases between them. Germline CDR1 SQVTM, CDR2 ANQGSEA. This CDR3 has 11 residues. Here the CDR3 reads CSVDYLGGYTF. As DNA, the CDR3 is TGCAGCGTTGACTATCTAGGTGGCTACACCTTC.

This clone occurred once. The chain links TRBV6-5 to TRBJ1-1; D not resolved. The germline gives CDR1 MNHEY, CDR2 SVGAGI. The CDR3 extends over 13 amino acids. Trimming removed 7 bases from V and 0 bases from J, with 9 bases in between. CDR3 in amino acids: CASKYSLNTEAFF. In nucleotides, the CDR3 is TGTGCCAGCAAATATTCCTTGAACACTGAAGCTTTCTTT.

For the CDR3, the DNA is TGTGCCAGCAGCGTCCAACAGGGTACCCAGCCCCAGCATTTT. Translation: CASSVQQGTQPQHF. The V and J genes are TRBV7-8 and TRBJ1-5; D is perhaps TRBD1 (6 bases). Trimming took 5 bases from V and 7 from J, leaving 15 bases between them. CDR3 length: 14 residues. Germline V gives CDR1 SGHVS, CDR2 FQNEAQ.

The chain has TRBV7-8 and TRBJ2-7; TRBD1 agrees at 8 bases. The CDR3 spans 15 residues. CDR1 is SGHVS and CDR2 is FQNEAQ in the germline V gene. V gave up 5 bases and J gave up 0 bases; unmatched junction bases: 6. Here the CDR3 DNA reads TGTGCCAGCAGCGGCCGAGGACAGGGCTCCTACGAGCAGTACTTC. Amino acid sequence: CASSGRGQGSYEQYF. Based on the CDR3 plus reference TRBV7-8 and TRBJ2-7, the full variable domain is GAGVSQSPRYKVAKRGQDVALRCDPISGHVSLFWYQQALGQGPEFLTYFQNEAQLDKSGLPSDRFFAERPEGSVSTLKIQRTQQEDSAVYLCASSGRGQGSYEQYFGPGTRLTVT.

This clone was found a few times. V and J are TRBV9 and TRBJ2-7; 7 bases fit TRBD2. V shed 0 bases, J shed 0 bases, and the junction held 6 bases outside the gene matches. The germline gives CDR1 SGDLS, CDR2 YYNGEE. This CDR3 has 16 amino acids. The CDR3 sequence: CASSVGGGPPSYEQYF. The CDR3 region has the DNA TGTGCCAGCAGCGTAGGCGGGGGACCTCCCTCCTACGAGCAGTACTTC.

The chain couples TRBV5-1 to TRBJ2-1; D call uncertain. CDR1 is SGHRS and CDR2 is YFSETQ in the germline V gene. The CDR3 covers 12 residues. V shed 1 base and J shed 8 bases, with 7 bases lying between them. DNA for the CDR3: TGCGCCAGCAGCTTGATGAGCCATGAGCAGTTCTTC. This gives the protein CASSLMSHEQFF.

The gene calls are TRBV11-2 and TRBJ2-3; tentative D call: TRBD1 (6 bases). CDR3 size: 15 residues. V shed 4 bases and J shed 6 bases, with 17 bases lying between them. Per germline, CDR1 SGHAT and CDR2 FQNNGV. CDR3 coding DNA: TGTGCCAGCAGCTCCCACCGGCAGGGGTCGGATACGCAGTATTTT. It specifies CASSSHRQGSDTQYF.

V and J are TRBV2 and TRBJ2-1; no clear D. The CDR3 loop spans 16 amino acids. Trimming took off 0 bases at V and 0 bases at J, with 9 bases between the two ends. Germline V lookup: CDR1 SNHLY, CDR2 FYNNEI. For the CDR3, the DNA is TGTGCCAGCAGTGAAGCGCAGGATTACTCCTACAATGAGCAGTTCTTC. Its protein product is CASSEAQDYSYNEQFF.